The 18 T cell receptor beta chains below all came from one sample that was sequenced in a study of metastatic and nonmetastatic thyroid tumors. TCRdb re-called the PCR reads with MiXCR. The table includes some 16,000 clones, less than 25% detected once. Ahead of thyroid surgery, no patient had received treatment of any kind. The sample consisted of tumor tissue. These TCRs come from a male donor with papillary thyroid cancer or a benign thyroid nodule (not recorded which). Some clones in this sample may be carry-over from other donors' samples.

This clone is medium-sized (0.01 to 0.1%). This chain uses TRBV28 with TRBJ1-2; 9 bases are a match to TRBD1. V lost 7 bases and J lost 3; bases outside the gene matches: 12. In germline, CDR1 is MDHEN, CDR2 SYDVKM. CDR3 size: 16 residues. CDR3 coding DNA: TGTGCCAGCATATCGGGACAGGGATTTTCCGACTATGGCTACACCTTC. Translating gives CASISGQGFSDYGYTF.

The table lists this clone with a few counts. CDR3 in DNA: TGTGCCAGCAAGAACCTAGCGGGAGTGGACGAGCAGTACTTC. Its protein product is CASKNLAGVDEQYF. The chain uses TRBV28 and TRBJ2-7, with 10 bases aligning to TRBD2. CDR1 is MDHEN and CDR2 is SYDVKM in the germline V gene. The V gene end was trimmed by 7 bases and the J gene end by 5 bases; junction bases not matched to a gene: 8. CDR3 length: 14 residues.

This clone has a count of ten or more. The chain's CDR3 is CSARGLGGETQYF. CDR3 bases: TGCAGTGCTAGAGGACTAGGAGGAGAGACCCAGTACTTC. This chain uses TRBV20-1 with TRBJ2-5, with D perhaps matching TRBD2 (6 bases). Trimming cost V 1 base and J 4 bases, with 10 bases left between them. The CDR3 spans 13 residues. Germline-derived CDR1 and CDR2 are DFQATT and SNEGSKA (reference sequence).

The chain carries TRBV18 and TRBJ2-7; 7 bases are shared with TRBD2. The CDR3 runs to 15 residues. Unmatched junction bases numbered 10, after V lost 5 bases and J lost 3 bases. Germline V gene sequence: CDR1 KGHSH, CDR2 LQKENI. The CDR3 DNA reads TGTGCCAGCTCAAACTCCGGGACTAAAAACTACGAGCAGTACTTC. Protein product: CASSNSGTKNYEQYF.

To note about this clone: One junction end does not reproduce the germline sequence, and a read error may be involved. The CDR3 sequence is CASTTGSCTGELFF. Written as DNA, the CDR3 is TGCGCCAGCACGACAGGTTCGTGCACCGGGGAGCTGTTTTTT. The gene calls are TRBV2 and TRBJ2-2; tentative D call: TRBD1 (6 bases). Germline-derived CDR1 and CDR2 are SNHLY and FYNNEI. The CDR3 length is 14 residues.

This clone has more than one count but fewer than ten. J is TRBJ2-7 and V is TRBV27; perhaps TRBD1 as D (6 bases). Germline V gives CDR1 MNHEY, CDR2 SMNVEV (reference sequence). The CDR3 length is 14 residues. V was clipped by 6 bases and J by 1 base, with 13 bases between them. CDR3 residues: CASSPRQVSYEQYF. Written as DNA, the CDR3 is TGTGCCAGCAGCCCGCGACAGGTGTCCTACGAGCAGTACTTC.

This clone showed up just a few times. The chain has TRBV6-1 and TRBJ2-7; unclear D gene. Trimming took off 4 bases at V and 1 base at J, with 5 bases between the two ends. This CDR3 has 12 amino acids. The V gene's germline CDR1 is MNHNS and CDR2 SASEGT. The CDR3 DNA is TGTGCCAGCAGTGGGGTTTCCTACGAGCAGTACTTC. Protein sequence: CASSGVSYEQYF.

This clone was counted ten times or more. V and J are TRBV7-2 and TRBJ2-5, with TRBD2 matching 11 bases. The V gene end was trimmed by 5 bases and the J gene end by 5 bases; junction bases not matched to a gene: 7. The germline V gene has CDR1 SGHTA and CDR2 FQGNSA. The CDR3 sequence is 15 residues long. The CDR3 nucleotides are TGTGCCAGCAGCCTACTAGCGGGAGAGCGGGAGACCCAGTACTTC. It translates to CASSLLAGERETQYF.

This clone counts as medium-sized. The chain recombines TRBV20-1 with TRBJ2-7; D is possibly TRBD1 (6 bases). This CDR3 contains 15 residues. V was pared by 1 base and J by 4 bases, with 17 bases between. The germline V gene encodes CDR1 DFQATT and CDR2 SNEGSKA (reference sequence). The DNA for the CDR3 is TGCAGTGCTAGAGCCCCGGACAGCCTGGGATACGAGCAGTACTTC. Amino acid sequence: CSARAPDSLGYEQYF.

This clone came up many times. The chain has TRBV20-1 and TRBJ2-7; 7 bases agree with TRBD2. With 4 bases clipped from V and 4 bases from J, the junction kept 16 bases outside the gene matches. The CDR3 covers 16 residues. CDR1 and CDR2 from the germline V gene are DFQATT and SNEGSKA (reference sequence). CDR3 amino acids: CSATRPLGGNNYEQYF. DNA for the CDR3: TGCAGTGCTACCCGTCCCCTGGGGGGGAATAATTACGAGCAGTACTTC.

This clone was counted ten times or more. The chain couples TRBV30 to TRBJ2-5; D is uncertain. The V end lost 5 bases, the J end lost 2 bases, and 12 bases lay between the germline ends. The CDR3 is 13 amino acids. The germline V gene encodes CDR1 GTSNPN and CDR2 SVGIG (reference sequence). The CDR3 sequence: CAWAEDTQETQYF. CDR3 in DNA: TGTGCCTGGGCTGAAGACACTCAAGAGACCCAGTACTTC.

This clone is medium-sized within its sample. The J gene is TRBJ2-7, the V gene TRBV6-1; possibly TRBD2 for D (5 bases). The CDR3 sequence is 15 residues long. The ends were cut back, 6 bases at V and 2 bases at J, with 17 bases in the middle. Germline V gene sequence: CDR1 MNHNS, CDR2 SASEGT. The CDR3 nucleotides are TGTGCCAGCAGCACTAGATTGGACGGACCCTACGAGCAGTACTTC. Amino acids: CASSTRLDGPYEQYF.

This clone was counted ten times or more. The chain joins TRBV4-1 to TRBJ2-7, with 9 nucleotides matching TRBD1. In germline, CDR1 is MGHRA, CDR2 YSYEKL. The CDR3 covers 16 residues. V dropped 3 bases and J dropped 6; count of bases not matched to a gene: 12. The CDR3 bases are TGCGCCAGCAGCCAGGCGGGGACAGGGAAGTACGCCGAGCAGTACTTC. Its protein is CASSQAGTGKYAEQYF.

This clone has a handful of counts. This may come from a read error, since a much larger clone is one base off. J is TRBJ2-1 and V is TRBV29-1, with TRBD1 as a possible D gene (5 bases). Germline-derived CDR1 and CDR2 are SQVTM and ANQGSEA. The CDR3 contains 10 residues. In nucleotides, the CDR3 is TGCAGCGTTGATCAGGGTATAGGGTTATTC. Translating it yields CSVDQGIGLF.

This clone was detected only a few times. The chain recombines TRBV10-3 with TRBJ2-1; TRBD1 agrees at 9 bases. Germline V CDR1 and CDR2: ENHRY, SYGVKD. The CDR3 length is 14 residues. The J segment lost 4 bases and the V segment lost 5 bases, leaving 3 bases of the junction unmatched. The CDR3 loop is CAISRTGDYNEQFF. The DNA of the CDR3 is TGTGCCATCAGTCGGACAGGGGATTACAATGAGCAGTTCTTC.

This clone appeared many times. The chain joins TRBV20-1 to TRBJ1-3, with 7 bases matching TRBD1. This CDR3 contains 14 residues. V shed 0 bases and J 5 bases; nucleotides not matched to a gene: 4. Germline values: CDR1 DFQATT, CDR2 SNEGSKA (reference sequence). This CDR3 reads CSAREDRDRNTIYF. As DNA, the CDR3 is TGCAGTGCTAGAGAAGACAGGGATAGAAACACCATATATTTT.

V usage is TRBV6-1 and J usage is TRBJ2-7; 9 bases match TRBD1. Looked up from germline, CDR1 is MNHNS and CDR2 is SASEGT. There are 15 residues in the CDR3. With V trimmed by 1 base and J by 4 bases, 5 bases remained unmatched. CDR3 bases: TGTGCCAGCAGTGAAGAAATACAGGGGGCATACGAGCAGTACTTC. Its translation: CASSEEIQGAYEQYF.

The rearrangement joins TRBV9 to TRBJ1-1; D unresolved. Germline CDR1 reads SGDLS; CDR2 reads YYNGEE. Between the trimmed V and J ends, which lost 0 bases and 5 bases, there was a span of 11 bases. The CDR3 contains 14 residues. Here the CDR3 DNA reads TGTGCCAGCAGCGTAGGAGGAGTTAGGACTGAAGCTTTCTTT. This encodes CASSVGGVRTEAFF. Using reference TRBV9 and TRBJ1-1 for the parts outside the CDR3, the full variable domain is DSGVTQTPKHLITATGQRVTLRCSPRSGDLSVYWYQQSLDQGLQFLIQYYNGEERAKGNILERFSAQQFPDLHSELNLSSLELGDSALYFCASSVGGVRTEAFFGQGTRLTVV.